This TCR beta chain derives from a study of blood T cells in healthy people across ages. Overall study results and limits: Because donor CMV status was unknown, expanded clonotype changes were possibly confounded. Whereas aged donors had fewer naive CD4+ cells, long-lived donors had more of them and higher diversity.

CDR1 is DFQATT and CDR2 is SNEGSKA in the germline V gene (reference sequence). The ends were cut back, 4 bases at V and 5 bases at J, with 20 bases in the middle. The CDR3 is 15 residues long. With regard to this clonotype: Its target is not known.

A second PCR of 7 to 11 cycles used a sample-barcoded 5' primer and a J-beta primer mix. In TCRdb, the 5' RACE reads were re-called with MiXCR into one record per CDR3 protein. The sample carries around 280,000 distinct CDR3 sequences, less than 30% recorded once. The study isolated at least 6 million PBMCs from each sample. Sequenced: blood. This chain connects TRBV20-1 to TRBJ2-5, with a weak D call TRBD1 (7 bases). This clonotype was sampled from a woman aged 65 to 85 in good health. The CDR3 loop is CSAIRTQGGQETQYF. The DNA for the CDR3 is TGCAGTGCTATTAGAACCCAGGGGGGTCAGGAGACCCAGTACTTC.